This T cell receptor beta chain appears in the sequencing data of a study of T cell repertoires in cytomegalovirus infection. The CDR3 is 15 amino acids. The V gene's germline CDR1 is SEHNR and CDR2 FQNEAQ (reference sequence). Trimming left V 7 bases short and J 1 base short, with 14 bases between. Using its own MiXCR run on the reads, TCRdb lists one record per CDR3 protein. The sample yields roughly 990,000 distinct CDR3 sequences, around 29% seen once. This clonotype was observed many times. The target antigen is unknown. The source material was cultured CD8+ T cells from PBMCs, sampled from culture after CMV antigen stimulation. The genes are TRBV7-9 and TRBJ2-1; TRBD1 or TRBD2 may be the D gene (7 bases each). The sequence was obtained from a human donor in good health (CMV status not recorded). Some clones in this sample may be carry-over from other donors' samples. CDR3 sequence reads: CASTRGGPSYNEQFF. In nucleotides, the CDR3 is TGTGCCAGCACCAGGGGGGGGCCTTCCTACAATGAGCAGTTCTTC.